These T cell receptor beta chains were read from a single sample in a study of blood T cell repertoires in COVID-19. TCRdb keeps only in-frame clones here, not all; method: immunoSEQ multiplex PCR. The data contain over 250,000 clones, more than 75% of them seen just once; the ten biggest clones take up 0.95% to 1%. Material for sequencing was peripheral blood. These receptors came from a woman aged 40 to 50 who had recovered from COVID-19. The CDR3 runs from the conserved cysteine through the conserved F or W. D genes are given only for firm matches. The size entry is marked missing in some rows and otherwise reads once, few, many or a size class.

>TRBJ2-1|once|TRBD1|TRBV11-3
TGTGCCAGCAGCTTGGACAGGGGGAGTCATGAGCAGTTCTTC
CASSLDRGSHEQFF
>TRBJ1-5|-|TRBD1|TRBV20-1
TGCAGTGCTAGTGGACCGGGACAGGGGACTACTCAGCCCCAGCATTTT
CSASGPGQGTTQPQHF
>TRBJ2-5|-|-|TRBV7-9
TGTGCCAGCACCCCCCCTCCGGGAGAGGGGGAGACCCAGTACTTC
CASTPPPGEGETQYF
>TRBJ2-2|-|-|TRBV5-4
TGTGCCAGCAGCACCCGGGACTCCGGGGAGCTGTTTTTT
CASSTRDSGELFF
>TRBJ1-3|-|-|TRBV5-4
TGTGCCAGCAGCTTGGCGGGGGGGCTCGGAAACACCATATATTTT
CASSLAGGLGNTIYF
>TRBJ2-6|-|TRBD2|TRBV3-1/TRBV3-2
TGTGCCAGCGCCAGCGGGAGCGGGGCCAACGTCCTGACTTTC
CASASGSGANVLTF
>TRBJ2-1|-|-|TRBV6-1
TGTGCCAGCAGCCTCCGACAGAATGAGCAGTTCTTC
CASSLRQNEQFF
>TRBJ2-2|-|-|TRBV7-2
TGTGCCAGCAGCTTACCGCGGGGCCCGTCCCCGAACACCGGGGAGCTGTTTTTT
CASSLPRGPSPNTGELFF
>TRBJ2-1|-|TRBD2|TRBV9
TGTGCCAGCAGCCCCGGGACTAGCGTGTATGAGCAGTTCTTC
CASSPGTSVYEQFF
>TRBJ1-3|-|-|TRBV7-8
TGTGCCAGCACCGTTGGGGGGGCCCACTCTGGAAACACCATATATTTT
CASTVGGAHSGNTIYF
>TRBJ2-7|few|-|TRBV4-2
TGTGCCAGCAGCCAAGATGACAGGAGTCGCGAGCAGTACTTC
CASSQDDRSREQYF
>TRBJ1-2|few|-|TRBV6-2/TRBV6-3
TGTGCCAGCAGTTACCGACACGGGGGTAAGGACGATGGCTACACCTTC
CASSYRHGGKDDGYTF
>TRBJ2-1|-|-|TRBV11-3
TGTGCCAGCAGCTTCTCGGGAAGCTACAATGAGCAGTTCTTC
CASSFSGSYNEQFF
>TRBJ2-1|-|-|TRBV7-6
TGTGCCAGCAGCTACCCTAGCGCACGCCCCTACAATGAGCAGTTCTTC
CASSYPSARPYNEQFF
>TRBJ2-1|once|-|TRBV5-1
TGCGCCAGCAGCCTGACTAGTCCCAATGAGCAGTTCTTC
CASSLTSPNEQFF
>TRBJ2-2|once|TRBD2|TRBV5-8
TGTGCCAGCAGTCTAGCGGGAGTTCCCGGGGAGCTGTTTTTT
CASSLAGVPGELFF
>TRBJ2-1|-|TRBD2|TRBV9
TGTGCCAGCAGCGTGGCGTCTAGCGGGAGTGGTGAGCAGTTCTTC
CASSVASSGSGEQFF
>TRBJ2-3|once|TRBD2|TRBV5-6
TGTGCCAGCAGCTTGGAGGAGCGGGGTCCTAGCACAGATACGCAGTATTTT
CASSLEERGPSTDTQYF
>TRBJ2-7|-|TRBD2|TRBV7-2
TGTGCCAGCAGCCCGGCCCCGGTGACTAGCGGGGGGTACGAGCAGTACTTC
CASSPAPVTSGGYEQYF
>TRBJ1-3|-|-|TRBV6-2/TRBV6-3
TGTGCCAGCAGTTACCGGGGTGTCGGAAACACCATATATTTT
CASSYRGVGNTIYF
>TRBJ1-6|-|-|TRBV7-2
TGTGCCAGCAGCTTAGCCGGAGTCGGGAATTCACCCCTCCACTTT
CASSLAGVGNSPLHF
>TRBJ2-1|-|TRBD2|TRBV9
TGTGCCAGCAGCACCAAAGCGGGAGGGTACAATGAGCAGTTCTTC
CASSTKAGGYNEQFF
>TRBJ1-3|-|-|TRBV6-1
TGTGCCAGCAGTGAATGGGGCTCCTCTGGAAACACCATATATTTT
CASSEWGSSGNTIYF
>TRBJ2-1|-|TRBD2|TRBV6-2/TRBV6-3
TGTGCCAGCAGTCGCGGACTAGCCGGTTATGAGCAGTTCTTC
CASSRGLAGYEQFF
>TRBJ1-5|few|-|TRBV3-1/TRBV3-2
TGTGCCAGCAGCCAAGATAGGGGGCAGCCCCAGCATTTT
CASSQDRGQPQHF
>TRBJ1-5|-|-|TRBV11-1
TGTGCCAGCAGCCCCAATAGCAATCAGCCCCAGCATTTT
CASSPNSNQPQHF
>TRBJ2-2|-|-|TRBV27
TGTGCCAGCAGTCCAGGCGGGACGGTGTTTTTT
CASSPGGTVFF
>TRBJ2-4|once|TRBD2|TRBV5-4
TGTGCCAGCAGCAGAGCGGGGGGGGCGCAATTATCCCAAAACATTCAGTACTTC
CASSRAGGAQLSQNIQYF